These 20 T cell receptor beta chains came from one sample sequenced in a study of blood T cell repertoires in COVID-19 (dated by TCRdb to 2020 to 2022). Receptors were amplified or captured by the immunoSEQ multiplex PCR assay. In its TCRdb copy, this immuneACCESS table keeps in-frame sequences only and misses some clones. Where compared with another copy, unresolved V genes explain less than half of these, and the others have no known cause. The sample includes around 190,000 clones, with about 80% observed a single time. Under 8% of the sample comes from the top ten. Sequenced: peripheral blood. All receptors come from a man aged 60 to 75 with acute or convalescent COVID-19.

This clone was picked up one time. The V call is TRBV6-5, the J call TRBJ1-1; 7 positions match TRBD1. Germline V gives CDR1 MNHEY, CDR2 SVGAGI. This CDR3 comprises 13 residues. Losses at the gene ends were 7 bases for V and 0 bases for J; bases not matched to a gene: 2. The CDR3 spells CASNTGVNTEAFF. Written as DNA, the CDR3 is TGTGCCAGCAACACAGGGGTGAACACTGAAGCTTTCTTT.

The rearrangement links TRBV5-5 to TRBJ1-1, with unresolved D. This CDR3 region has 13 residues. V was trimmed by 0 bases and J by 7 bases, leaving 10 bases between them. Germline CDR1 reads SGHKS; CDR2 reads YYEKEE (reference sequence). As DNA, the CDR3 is TGTGCCAGCAGCTTGGCCGTAAACGGTGAAGCTTTCTTT. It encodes CASSLAVNGEAFF.

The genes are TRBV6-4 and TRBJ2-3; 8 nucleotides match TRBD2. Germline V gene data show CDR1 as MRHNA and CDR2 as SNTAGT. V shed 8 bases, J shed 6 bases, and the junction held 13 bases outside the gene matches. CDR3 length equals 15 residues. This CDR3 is CASRKYGGASDTQYF. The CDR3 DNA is TGTGCCAGCCGGAAGTACGGGGGGGCCTCGGATACGCAGTATTTT.

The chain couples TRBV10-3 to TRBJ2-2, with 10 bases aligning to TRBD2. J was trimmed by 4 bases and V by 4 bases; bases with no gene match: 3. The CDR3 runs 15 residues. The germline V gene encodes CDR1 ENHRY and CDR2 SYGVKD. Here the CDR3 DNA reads TGTGCCATCAGTGTGGCTAGCGGGGGCACCGGGGAGCTGTTTTTT. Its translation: CAISVASGGTGELFF.

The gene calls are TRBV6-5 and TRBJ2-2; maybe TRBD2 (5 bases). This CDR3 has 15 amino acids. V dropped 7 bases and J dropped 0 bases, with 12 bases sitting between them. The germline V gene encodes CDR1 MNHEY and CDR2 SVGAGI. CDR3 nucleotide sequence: TGTGCCAGCATGGAGGTAGCGACGAACACCGGGGAGCTGTTTTTT. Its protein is CASMEVATNTGELFF.

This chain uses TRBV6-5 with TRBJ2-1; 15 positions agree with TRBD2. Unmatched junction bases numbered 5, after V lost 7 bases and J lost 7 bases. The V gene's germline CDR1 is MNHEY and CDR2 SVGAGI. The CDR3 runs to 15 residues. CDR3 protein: CASKGLAGGGNEQFF. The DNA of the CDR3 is TGTGCCAGCAAGGGACTAGCGGGAGGTGGGAATGAGCAGTTCTTC.

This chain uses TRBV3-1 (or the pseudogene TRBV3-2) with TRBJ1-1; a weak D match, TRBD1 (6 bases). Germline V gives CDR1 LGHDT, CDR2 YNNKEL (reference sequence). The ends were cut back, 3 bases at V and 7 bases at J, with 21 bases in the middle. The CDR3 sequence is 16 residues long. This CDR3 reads CASSHDWAGERDEAFF. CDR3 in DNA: TGTGCCAGCAGCCATGATTGGGCAGGGGAGAGGGATGAAGCTTTCTTT.

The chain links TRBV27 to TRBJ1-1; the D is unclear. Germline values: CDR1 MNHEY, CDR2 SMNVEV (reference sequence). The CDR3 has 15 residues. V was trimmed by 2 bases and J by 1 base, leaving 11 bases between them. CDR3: CASSLGHRENTEAFF. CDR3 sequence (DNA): TGTGCCAGCAGTTTAGGGCACCGGGAGAACACTGAAGCTTTCTTT.

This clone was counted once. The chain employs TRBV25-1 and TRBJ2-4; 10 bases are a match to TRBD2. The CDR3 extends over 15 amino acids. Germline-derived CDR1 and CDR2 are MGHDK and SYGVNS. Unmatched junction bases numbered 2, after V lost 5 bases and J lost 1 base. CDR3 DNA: TGTGCCAGCAGTTATAGCGGGAGGGCCAAAAACATTCAGTACTTC. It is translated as CASSYSGRAKNIQYF.

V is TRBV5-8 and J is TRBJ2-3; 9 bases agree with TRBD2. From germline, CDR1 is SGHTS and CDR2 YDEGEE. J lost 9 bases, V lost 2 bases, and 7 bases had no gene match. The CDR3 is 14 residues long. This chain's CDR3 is CASSFGTSSDTQYF. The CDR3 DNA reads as TGTGCCAGCAGCTTCGGGACTAGCTCTGACACGCAGTATTTT.

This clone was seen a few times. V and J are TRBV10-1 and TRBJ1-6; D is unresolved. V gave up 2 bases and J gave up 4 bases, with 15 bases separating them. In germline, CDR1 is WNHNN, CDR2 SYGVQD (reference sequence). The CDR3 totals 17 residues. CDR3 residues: CASSEDITRVYNSPLHF. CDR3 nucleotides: TGCGCCAGCAGTGAGGATATTACACGGGTTTATAATTCACCCCTCCACTTT.

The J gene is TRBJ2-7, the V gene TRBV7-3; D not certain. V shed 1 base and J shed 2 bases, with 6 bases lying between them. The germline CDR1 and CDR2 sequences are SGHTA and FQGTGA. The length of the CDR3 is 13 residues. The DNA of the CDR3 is TGTGCCAGCAGCTTAAGGGCCCCCTACGAGCAGTACTTC. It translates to CASSLRAPYEQYF. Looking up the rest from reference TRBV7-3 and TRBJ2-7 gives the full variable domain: GAGVSQTPSNKVTEKGKYVELRCDPISGHTALYWYRQSLGQGPEFLIYFQGTGAADDSGLPNDRFFAVRPEGSVSTLKIQRTERGDSAVYLCASSLRAPYEQYFGPGTRLTVT.

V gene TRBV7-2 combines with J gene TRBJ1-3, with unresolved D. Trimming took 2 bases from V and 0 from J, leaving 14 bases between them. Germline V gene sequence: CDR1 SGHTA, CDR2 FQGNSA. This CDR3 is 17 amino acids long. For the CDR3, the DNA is TGTGCCAGCAGCTTACGTGTAACTCGCCTCTCTGGAAACACCATATATTTT. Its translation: CASSLRVTRLSGNTIYF.

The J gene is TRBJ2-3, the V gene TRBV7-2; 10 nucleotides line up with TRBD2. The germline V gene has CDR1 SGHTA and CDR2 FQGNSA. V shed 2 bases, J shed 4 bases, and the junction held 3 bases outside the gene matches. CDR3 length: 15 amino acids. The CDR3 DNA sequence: TGTGCCAGCAGCTTATTACTAGCGGGGCCAGATACGCAGTATTTT. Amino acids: CASSLLLAGPDTQYF.

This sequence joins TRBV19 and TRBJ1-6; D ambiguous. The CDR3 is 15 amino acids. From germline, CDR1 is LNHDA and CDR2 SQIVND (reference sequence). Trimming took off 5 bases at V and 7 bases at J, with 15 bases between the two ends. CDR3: CASSARTAGNSPLHF. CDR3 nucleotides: TGTGCCAGTAGTGCCCGGACCGCGGGGAATTCACCCCTCCACTTT. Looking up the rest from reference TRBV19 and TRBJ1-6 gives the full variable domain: DGGITQSPKYLFRKEGQNVTLSCEQNLNHDAMYWYRQDPGQGLRLIYYSQIVNDFQKGDIAEGYSVSREKKESFPLTVTSAQKNPTAFYLCASSARTAGNSPLHFGNGTRLTVT.

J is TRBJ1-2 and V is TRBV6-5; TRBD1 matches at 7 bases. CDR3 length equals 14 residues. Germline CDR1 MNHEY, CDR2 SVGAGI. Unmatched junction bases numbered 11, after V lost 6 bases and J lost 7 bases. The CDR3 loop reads CASRGTVPRRGYTF. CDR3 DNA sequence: TGTGCCAGCAGGGGGACAGTTCCCCGGCGTGGCTACACCTTC.

In DNA form, the CDR3 reads TGTGCCAGCAGCTATGGACAGGCTAATCAGCCCCAGCATTTT. Its translation: CASSYGQANQPQHF. The chain is built from TRBV2 and TRBJ1-5; 7 nucleotides agree with TRBD1. In germline, CDR1 is SNHLY, CDR2 FYNNEI. V shed 6 bases, J shed 4 bases, and the junction held 6 bases outside the gene matches. The CDR3 loop spans 14 amino acids.

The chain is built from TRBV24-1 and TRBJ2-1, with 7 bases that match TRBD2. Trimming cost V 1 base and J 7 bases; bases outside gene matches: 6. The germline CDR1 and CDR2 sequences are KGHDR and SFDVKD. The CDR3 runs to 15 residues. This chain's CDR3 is CATSDFSVGRNEQFF. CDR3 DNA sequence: TGTGCCACCAGTGATTTTAGTGTCGGGAGGAATGAGCAGTTCTTC.

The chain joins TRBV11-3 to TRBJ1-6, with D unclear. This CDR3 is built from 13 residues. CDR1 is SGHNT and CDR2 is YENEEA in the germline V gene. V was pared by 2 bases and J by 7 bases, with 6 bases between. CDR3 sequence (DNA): TGTGCCAGCAGCTTACACACAAATTCACCCCTCCACTTT. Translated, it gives CASSLHTNSPLHF.

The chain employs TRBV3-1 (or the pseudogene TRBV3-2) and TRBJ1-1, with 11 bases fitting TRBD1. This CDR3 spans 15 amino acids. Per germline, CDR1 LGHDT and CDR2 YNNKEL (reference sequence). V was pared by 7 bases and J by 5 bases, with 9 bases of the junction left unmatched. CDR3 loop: CASNLRDRGLTEAFF. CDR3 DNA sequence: TGTGCCAGCAACCTCCGGGACAGGGGGTTAACTGAAGCTTTCTTT.